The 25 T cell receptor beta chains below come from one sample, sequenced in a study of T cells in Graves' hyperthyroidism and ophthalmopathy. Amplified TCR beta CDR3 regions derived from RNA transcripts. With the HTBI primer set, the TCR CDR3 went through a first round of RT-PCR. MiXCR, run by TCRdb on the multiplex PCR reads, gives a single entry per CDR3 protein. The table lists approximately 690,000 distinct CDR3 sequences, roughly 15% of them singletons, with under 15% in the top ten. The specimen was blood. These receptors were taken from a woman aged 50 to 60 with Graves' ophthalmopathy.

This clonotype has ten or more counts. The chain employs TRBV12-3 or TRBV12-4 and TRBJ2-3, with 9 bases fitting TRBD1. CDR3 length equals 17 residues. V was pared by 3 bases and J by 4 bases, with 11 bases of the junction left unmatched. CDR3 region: CASSFARTGANPDTQYF. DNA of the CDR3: TGTGCCAGCAGTTTCGCAAGGACAGGGGCGAATCCAGATACGCAGTATTTT.

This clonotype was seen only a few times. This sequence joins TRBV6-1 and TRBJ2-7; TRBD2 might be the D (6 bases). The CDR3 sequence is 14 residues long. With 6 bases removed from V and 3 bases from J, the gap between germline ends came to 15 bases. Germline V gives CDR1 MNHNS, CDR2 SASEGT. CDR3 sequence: CASRRPSASYEQYF. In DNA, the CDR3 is TGTGCCAGCAGGAGGCCTAGCGCTAGCTACGAGCAGTACTTC.

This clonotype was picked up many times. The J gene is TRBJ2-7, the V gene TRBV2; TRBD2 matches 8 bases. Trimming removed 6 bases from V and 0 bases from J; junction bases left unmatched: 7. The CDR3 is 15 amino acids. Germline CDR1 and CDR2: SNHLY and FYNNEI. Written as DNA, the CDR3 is TGTGCCAGCAGCGCTACTAGCGGCACCTCCTACGAGCAGTACTTC. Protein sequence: CASSATSGTSYEQYF. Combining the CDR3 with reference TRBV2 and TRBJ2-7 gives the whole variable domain EPEVTQTPSHQVTQMGQEVILRCVPISNHLYFYWYRQILGQKVEFLVSFYNNEISEKSEIFDDQFSVERPDGSNFTLKIRSTKLEDSAMYFCASSATSGTSYEQYFGPGTRLTVT.

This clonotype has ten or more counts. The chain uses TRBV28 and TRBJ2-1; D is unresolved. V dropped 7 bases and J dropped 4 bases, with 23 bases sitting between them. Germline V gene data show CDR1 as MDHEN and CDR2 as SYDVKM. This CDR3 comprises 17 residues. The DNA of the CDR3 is TGTGCCAGCAACAACTTCGGGTCCGGAGCCATATACAATGAGCAGTTCTTC. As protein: CASNNFGSGAIYNEQFF.

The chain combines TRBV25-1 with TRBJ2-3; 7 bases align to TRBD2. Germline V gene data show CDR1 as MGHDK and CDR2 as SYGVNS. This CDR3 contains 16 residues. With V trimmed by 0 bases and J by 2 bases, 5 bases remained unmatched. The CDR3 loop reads CASSEYLADSTDTQYF. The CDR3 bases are TGTGCCAGCAGTGAATACCTAGCGGACTCCACAGATACGCAGTATTTT.

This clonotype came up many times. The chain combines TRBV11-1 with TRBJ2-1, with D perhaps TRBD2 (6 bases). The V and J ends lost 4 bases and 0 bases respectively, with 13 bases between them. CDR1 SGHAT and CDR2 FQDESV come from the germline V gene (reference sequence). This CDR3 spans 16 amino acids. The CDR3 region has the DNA TGTGCCAGCAGCTCCCGACTAGACAGCTCCTACAATGAGCAGTTCTTC. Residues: CASSSRLDSSYNEQFF.

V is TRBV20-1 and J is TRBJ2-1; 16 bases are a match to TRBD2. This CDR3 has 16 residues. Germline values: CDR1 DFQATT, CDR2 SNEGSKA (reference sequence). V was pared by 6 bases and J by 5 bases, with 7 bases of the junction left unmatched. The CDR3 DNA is TGCAGTGCAAGGGGACTAGCGGGAGGGGTTGACAATGAGCAGTTCTTC. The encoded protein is CSARGLAGGVDNEQFF.

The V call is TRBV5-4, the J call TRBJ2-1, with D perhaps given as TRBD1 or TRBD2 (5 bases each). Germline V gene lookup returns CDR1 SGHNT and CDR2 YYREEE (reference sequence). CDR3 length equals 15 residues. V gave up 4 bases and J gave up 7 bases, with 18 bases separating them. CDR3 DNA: TGTGCCAGCAGCGGTGGGACGGGGAGATTTAATGAGCAGTTCTTC. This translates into CASSGGTGRFNEQFF. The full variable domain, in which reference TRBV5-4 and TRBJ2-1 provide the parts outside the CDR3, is ETGVTQSPTHLIKTRGQQVTLRCSSQSGHNTVSWYQQALGQGPQFIFQYYREEENGRGNFPPRFSGLQFPNYSSELNVNALELDDSALYLCASSGGTGRFNEQFFGPGTRLTVL.

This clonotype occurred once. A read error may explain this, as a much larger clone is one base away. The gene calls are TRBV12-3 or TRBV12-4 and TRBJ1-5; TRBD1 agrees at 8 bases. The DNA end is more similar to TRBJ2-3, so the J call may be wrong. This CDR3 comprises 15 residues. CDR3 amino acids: CASSPQGGAGQPQYF. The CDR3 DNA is TGTGCCAGCAGTCCACAGGGGGGAGCGGGTCAGCCCCAGTATTTT.

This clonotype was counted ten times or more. The CDR3 DNA sequence: TGTGCCAGCAGCTTAGGTGGACAGGGCCATACTGAAGCTTTCTTT. Its translation: CASSLGGQGHTEAFF. V gene TRBV13 combines with J gene TRBJ1-1; TRBD1 matches 8 bases. Germline values: CDR1 PRHDT, CDR2 FYEKMQ (reference sequence). V dropped 0 bases and J dropped 5; count of bases not matched to a gene: 5. The CDR3 totals 15 residues. Full variable domain (outside the CDR3, taken from reference TRBV13 and TRBJ1-1): AAGVIQSPRHLIKEKRETATLKCYPIPRHDTVYWYQQGPGQDPQFLISFYEKMQSDKGSIPDRFSAQQFSDYHSELNMSSLELGDSALYFCASSLGGQGHTEAFFGQGTRLTVV.

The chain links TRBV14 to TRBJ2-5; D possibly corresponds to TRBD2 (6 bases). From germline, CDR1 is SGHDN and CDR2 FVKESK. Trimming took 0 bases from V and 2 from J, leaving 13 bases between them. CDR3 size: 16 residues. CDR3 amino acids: CASSQDRREAQETQYF. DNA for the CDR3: TGTGCCAGCAGCCAAGATCGGAGGGAGGCACAAGAGACCCAGTACTTC.

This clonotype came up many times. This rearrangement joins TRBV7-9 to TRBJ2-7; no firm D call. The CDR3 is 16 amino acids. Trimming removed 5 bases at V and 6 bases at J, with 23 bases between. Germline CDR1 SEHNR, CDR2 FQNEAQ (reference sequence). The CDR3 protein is CASSLLQVGLDPEQYF. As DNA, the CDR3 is TGTGCCAGCAGCCTCCTCCAGGTGGGTCTCGACCCCGAGCAGTACTTC.

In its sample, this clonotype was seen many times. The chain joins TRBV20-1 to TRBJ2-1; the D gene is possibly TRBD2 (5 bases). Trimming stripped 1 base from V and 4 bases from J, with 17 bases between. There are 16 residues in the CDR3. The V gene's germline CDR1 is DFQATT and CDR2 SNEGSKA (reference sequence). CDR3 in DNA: TGCAGTGCTAGAGTTTGGCGGGTCGAGGATTACAATGAGCAGTTCTTC. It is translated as CSARVWRVEDYNEQFF.

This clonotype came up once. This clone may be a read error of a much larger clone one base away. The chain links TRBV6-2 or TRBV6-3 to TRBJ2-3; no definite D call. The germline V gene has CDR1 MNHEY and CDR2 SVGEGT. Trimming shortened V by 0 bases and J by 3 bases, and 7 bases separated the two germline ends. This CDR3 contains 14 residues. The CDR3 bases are TGTGCCAGCAGTTACTCCAGGTGGACAGATACGCAGTATTTT. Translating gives CASSYSRWTDTQYF.

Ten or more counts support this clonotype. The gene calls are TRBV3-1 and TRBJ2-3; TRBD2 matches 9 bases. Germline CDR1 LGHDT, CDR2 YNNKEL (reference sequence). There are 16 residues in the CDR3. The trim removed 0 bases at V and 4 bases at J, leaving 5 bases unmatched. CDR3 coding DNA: TGTGCCAGCAGCCAAGACTCGGGACTAGCATCAGATACGCAGTATTTT. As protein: CASSQDSGLASDTQYF.

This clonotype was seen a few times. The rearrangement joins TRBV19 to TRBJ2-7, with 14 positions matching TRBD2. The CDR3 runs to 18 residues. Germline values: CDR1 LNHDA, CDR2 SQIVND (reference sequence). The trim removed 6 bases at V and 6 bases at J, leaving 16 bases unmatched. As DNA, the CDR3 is TGTGCCAGTAGCCGAACGTGGGGGGGACTAGCGGGAGATGGCGAGCAGTACTTC. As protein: CASSRTWGGLAGDGEQYF.

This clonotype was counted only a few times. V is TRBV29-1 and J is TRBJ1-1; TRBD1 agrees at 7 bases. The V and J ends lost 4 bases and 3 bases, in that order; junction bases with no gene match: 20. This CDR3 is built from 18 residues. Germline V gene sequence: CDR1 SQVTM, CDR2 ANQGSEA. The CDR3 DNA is TGCAGCGTTGTAACAGGTATAAGTGACAGGGAGGAATACACTGAAGCTTTCTTT. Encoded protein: CSVVTGISDREEYTEAFF.

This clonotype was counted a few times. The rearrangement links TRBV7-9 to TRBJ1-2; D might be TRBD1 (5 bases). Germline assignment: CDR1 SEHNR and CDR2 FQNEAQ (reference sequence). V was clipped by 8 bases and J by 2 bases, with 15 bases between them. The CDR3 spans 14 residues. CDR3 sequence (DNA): TGTGCCAGCGGAAAGGCCCAGGGCAACTATGGCTACACCTTC. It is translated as CASGKAQGNYGYTF.

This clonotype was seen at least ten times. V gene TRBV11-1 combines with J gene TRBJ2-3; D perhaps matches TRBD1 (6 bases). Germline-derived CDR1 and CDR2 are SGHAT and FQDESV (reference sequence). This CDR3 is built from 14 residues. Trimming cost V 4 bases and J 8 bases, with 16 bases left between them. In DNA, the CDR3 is TGTGCCAGCAGCTCGTACCGGGACAACTTTACGCAGTATTTT. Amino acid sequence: CASSSYRDNFTQYF.

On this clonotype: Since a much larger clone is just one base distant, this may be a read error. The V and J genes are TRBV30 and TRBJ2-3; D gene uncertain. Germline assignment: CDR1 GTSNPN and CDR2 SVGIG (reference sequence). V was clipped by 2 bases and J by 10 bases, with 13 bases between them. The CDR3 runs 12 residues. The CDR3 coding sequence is TGTGCCTGGAGTAACTCGCGTGATGCGCAGTATTTT. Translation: CAWSNSRDAQYF.

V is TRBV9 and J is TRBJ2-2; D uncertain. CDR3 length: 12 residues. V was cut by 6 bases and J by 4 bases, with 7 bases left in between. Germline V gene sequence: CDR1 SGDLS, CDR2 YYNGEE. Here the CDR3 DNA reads TGTGCCAGCACAAGGACCACCGGGGAGCTGTTTTTT. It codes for CASTRTTGELFF.

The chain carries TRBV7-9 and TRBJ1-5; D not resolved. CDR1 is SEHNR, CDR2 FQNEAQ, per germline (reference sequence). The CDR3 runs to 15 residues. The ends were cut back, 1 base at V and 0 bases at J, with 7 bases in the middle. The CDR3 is CASSLVRISNQPQHF. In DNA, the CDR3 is TGTGCCAGCAGCTTAGTCAGGATTAGCAATCAGCCCCAGCATTTT.

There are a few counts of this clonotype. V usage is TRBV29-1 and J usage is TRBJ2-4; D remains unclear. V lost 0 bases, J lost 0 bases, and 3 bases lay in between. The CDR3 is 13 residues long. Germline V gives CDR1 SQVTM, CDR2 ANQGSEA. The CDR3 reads CSVEDGAKNIQYF. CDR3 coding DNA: TGCAGCGTTGAAGATGGAGCCAAAAACATTCAGTACTTC.

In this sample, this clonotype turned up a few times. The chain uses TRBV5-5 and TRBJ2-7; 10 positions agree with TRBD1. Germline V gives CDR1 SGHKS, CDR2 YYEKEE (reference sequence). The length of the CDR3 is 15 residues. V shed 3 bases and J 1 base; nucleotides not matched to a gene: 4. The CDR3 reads CASSWRQGASYEQYF. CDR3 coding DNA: TGTGCCAGCAGCTGGCGACAGGGGGCATCCTACGAGCAGTACTTC.

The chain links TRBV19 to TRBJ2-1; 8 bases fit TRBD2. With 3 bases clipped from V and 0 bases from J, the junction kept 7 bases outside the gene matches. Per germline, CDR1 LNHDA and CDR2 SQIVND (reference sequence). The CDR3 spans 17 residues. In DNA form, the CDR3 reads TGTGCCAGTAGTATGGCTAGCGGGTTGAGCTCCTACAATGAGCAGTTCTTC. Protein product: CASSMASGLSSYNEQFF.